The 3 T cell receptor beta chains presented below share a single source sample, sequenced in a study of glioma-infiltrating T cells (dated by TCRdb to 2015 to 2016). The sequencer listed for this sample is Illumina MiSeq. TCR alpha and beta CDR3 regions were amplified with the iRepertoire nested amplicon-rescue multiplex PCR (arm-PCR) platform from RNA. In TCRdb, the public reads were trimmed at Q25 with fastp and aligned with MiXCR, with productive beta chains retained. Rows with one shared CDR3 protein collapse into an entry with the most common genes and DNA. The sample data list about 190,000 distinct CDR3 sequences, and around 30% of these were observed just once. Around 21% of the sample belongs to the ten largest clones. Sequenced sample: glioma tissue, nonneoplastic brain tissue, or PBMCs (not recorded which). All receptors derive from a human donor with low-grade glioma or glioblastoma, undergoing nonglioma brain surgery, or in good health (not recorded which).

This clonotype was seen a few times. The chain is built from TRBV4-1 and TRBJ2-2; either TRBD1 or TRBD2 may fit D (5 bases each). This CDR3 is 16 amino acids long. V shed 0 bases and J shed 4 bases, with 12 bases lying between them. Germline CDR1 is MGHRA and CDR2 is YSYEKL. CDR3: CASSQDDWGSTGELFF. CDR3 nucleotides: TGCGCCAGCAGCCAAGATGATTGGGGGAGCACCGGGGAGCTGTTTTTT.

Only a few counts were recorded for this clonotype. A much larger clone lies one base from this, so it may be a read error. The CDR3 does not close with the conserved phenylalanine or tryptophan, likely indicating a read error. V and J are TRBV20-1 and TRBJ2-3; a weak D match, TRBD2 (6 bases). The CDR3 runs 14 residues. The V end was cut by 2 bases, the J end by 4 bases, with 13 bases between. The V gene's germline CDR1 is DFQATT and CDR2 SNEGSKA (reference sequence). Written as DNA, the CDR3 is TGCAGTGCTAGAAGGGAGGAGAGCGCAGATACGCAGTATCTT. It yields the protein CSARREESADTQYL.

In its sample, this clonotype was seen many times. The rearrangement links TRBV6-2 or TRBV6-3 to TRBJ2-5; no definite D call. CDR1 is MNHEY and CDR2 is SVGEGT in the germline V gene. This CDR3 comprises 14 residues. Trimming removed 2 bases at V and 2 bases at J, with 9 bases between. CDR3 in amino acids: CASSYTPPQETQYF. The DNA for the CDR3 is TGTGCCAGCAGTTACACACCACCTCAAGAGACCCAGTACTTC.